One and the same sample provided the 12 T cell receptor beta chains below, sequenced in a study of cytomegalovirus exposure and HLA in healthy donors. The primer mix had 60 Vbeta and 13 Jbeta primers. Repertoires were generated with immunoSEQ multiplex PCR, while TCRdb's copy carries only in-frame clones and drops some. The data hold more than 100,000 clones, with around 77% observed a single time. Sequenced sample: PBMCs. These receptors came from a man in his fifties in good health and CMV-seropositive.

This chain uses TRBV19 with TRBJ2-1; D possibly corresponds to TRBD2 (6 bases). The CDR3 length is 18 residues. Trimming cost V 1 base and J 2 bases, with 18 bases left between them. Germline lookup yields CDR1 LNHDA and CDR2 SQIVND (reference sequence). CDR3 coding DNA: TGTGCCAGTAGTATAGGTCTCTTTAGCGGTCTCACCTACAATGAGCAGTTCTTC. It translates to CASSIGLFSGLTYNEQFF.

The chain joins TRBV11-3 to TRBJ2-2, with 8 bases aligning to TRBD2. The CDR3 contains 15 residues. The germline CDR1 and CDR2 sequences are SGHNT and YENEEA. V was clipped by 5 bases and J by 6 bases; unmatched bases: 8. The CDR3 protein is CASSQSGSAAGELFF. The CDR3 bases are TGTGCCAGCAGCCAGAGCGGGAGCGCAGCCGGGGAGCTGTTTTTT.

The chain uses TRBV2 and TRBJ2-2; D is unresolved. Germline CDR1 reads SNHLY; CDR2 reads FYNNEI. V was clipped by 2 bases and J by 2 bases, with 9 bases between them. CDR3 length: 15 residues. The CDR3 nucleotides read TGTGCCAGCAGTGAAATACCTATAAACACCGGGGAGCTGTTTTTT. Its protein product is CASSEIPINTGELFF.

The chain is built from TRBV5-8 and TRBJ1-5; TRBD1 matches 10 bases. CDR3 length: 15 residues. Unmatched junction bases numbered 2, after V lost 3 bases and J lost 2 bases. Per the germline V gene, CDR1 is SGHTS and CDR2 is YDEGEE. The CDR3 spells CASSSGTGGNQPQHF. Here the CDR3 DNA reads TGTGCCAGCAGCTCCGGGACAGGGGGCAATCAGCCCCAGCATTTT.

This sequence joins TRBV7-9 and TRBJ1-5; D is ambiguous. Germline V CDR1 and CDR2: SEHNR, FQNEAQ (reference sequence). This CDR3 has 13 amino acids. Trimming took off 1 base at V and 7 bases at J, with 8 bases between the two ends. Written as DNA, the CDR3 is TGTGCCAGCAGCTTAGGGGGAGGGCAGCCCCAGCATTTT. Residues: CASSLGGGQPQHF.

The genes are TRBV5-4 and TRBJ2-2; 9 bases match TRBD2. This CDR3 region has 16 residues. Germline lookup yields CDR1 SGHNT and CDR2 YYREEE (reference sequence). Losses at the gene ends were 4 bases for V and 3 bases for J; bases not matched to a gene: 7. CDR3 DNA sequence: TGTGCCAGCAGCCCCCGGATAGCGGGAGACACCGGGGAGCTGTTTTTT. Translating gives CASSPRIAGDTGELFF.

The CDR3 bases are TGTGCCAGCAGCCAAGCTTCGGGTTTTTATGGCTACACCTTC. Translating gives CASSQASGFYGYTF. The V and J genes are TRBV14 and TRBJ1-2; D is unresolved. CDR3 size: 14 residues. CDR1 is SGHDN, CDR2 FVKESK, per germline. V dropped 1 base and J dropped 5 bases, with 11 bases sitting between them.

About this clone itself: Within the sample, other DNA sequences also encode this same CDR3. The genes are TRBV2 and TRBJ1-6; the match to TRBD1 covers 8 bases. Germline assignment: CDR1 SNHLY and CDR2 FYNNEI. The CDR3 loop spans 13 amino acids. The V gene end was trimmed by 6 bases and the J gene end by 5 bases; junction bases not matched to a gene: 0. The CDR3: CASRDRDNSPLHF. CDR3 DNA sequence: TGTGCCAGCAGGGACAGGGATAATTCACCCCTCCACTTT.

This rearrangement joins TRBV5-1 to TRBJ1-6, with D uncertain. This CDR3 has 14 amino acids. The V gene's germline CDR1 is SGHRS and CDR2 YFSETQ. Trimming shortened V by 0 bases and J by 9 bases, and 10 bases separated the two germline ends. The CDR3 DNA reads as TGCGCCAGCAGCTTGGGACAAGGGAGTTCACCCCTCCACTTT. Protein product: CASSLGQGSSPLHF. Together with reference TRBV5-1 and TRBJ1-6, the CDR3 gives the full variable domain: KAGVTQTPRYLIKTRGQQVTLSCSPISGHRSVSWYQQTPGQGLQFLFEYFSETQRNKGNFPGRFSGRQFSNSRSEMNVSTLELGDSALYLCASSLGQGSSPLHFGNGTRLTVT.

The chain uses TRBV9 and TRBJ1-1, with 7 bases matching TRBD1. The V gene end was trimmed by 4 bases and the J gene end by 2 bases; junction bases not matched to a gene: 8. Germline CDR1 SGDLS, CDR2 YYNGEE. The CDR3 covers 15 residues. The DNA for the CDR3 is TGTGCCAGCAGCTCGAGACAGGGCCTAAACACTGAAGCTTTCTTT. Translating gives CASSSRQGLNTEAFF.

The chain couples TRBV11-3 to TRBJ2-2; D unclear. CDR3 size: 14 residues. The ends were cut back, 1 base at V and 2 bases at J, with 5 bases in the middle. CDR1 is SGHNT and CDR2 is YENEEA in the germline V gene. CDR3 DNA: TGTGCCAGCAGCTTAGTTTCAAACACCGGGGAGCTGTTTTTT. Its translation: CASSLVSNTGELFF.

This chain links TRBV7-9 with TRBJ2-3, with TRBD2 as a possible D gene (7 bases). Germline V lookup: CDR1 SEHNR, CDR2 FQNEAQ (reference sequence). V dropped 4 bases and J dropped 2 bases, with 13 bases sitting between them. The CDR3 has 15 residues. CDR3 DNA sequence: TGTGCCAGCAGCTCGGGGGGCCGGGACACAGATACGCAGTATTTT. Translation gives CASSSGGRDTDTQYF. Full variable domain (rest looked up from reference TRBV7-9 and TRBJ2-3): DTGVSQNPRHKITKRGQNVTFRCDPISEHNRLYWYRQTLGQGPEFLTYFQNEAQLEKSRLLSDRFSAERPKGSFSTLEIQRTEQGDSAMYLCASSSGGRDTDTQYFGPGTRLTVL.